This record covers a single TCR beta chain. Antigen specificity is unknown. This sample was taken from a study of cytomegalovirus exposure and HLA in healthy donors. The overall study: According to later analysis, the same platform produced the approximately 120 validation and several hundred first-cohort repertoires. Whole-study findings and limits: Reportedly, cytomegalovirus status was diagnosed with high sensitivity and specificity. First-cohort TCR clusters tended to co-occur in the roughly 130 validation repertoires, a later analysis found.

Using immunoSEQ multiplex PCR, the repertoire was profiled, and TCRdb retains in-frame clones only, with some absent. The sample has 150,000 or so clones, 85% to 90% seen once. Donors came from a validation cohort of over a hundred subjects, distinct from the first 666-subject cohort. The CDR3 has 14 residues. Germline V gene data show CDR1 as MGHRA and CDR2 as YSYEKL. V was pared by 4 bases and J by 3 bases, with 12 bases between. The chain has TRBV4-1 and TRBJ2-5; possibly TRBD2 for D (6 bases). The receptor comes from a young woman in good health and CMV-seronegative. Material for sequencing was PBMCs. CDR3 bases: TGCGCCAGCAGCCCGACGTGGGGGGAAGAGACCCAGTACTTC. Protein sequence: CASSPTWGEETQYF.